The next 25 T cell receptor beta chains were all read from a single sample in a study of control samples from healthy donors and cancer patients. The repertoire was sequenced with immunoSEQ multiplex PCR; TCRdb's copy has only in-frame clones and lacks some. Here the sample spans about 100,000 clones, about nine tenths being singletons. The sequenced sample was blood. Receptors were obtained from a human donor in good health. The donor label of this sample is uncertain.

This rearrangement joins TRBV5-1 to TRBJ1-1; 7 bases agree with TRBD1. V lost 6 bases and J lost 5; bases outside the gene matches: 10. Germline V gives CDR1 SGHRS, CDR2 YFSETQ. CDR3 size: 14 residues. This CDR3 is CASNREGAGTEAFF. CDR3 nucleotide sequence: TGCGCCAGCAATCGCGAGGGGGCAGGAACTGAAGCTTTCTTT.

The rearrangement links TRBV4-1 to TRBJ2-5, with D unresolved. From germline, CDR1 is MGHRA and CDR2 YSYEKL. Trimming removed 0 bases at V and 2 bases at J, with 10 bases between. This CDR3 contains 15 residues. The CDR3 here is CASSQEGRLQETQYF. The CDR3 region has the DNA TGCGCCAGCAGCCAAGAAGGTAGATTACAAGAGACCCAGTACTTC.

The chain has TRBV6-6 and TRBJ2-4, with a tentative D call TRBD2 (6 bases). The CDR3 totals 16 residues. V was trimmed by 4 bases and J by 3 bases, leaving 16 bases between them. Germline loops: CDR1 MNHNY, CDR2 SVGAGI (reference sequence). CDR3 amino acids: CASSSGTRGNKNIQYF. The CDR3 nucleotides read TGTGCCAGCAGTTCCGGCACCCGGGGGAACAAAAACATTCAGTACTTC.

The chain recombines TRBV15 with TRBJ2-7; TRBD1 is a possible D gene (5 bases). This CDR3 spans 16 amino acids. The germline CDR1 and CDR2 sequences are LNHNV and YYDKDF (reference sequence). V was clipped by 0 bases and J by 2 bases, with 14 bases between them. DNA for the CDR3: TGTGCCACCAGCAGAGATGTAGACAGTCACACCTACGAGCAGTACTTC. As protein: CATSRDVDSHTYEQYF.

The chain joins TRBV27 to TRBJ2-5, with 12 nucleotides matching TRBD2. The germline gives CDR1 MNHEY, CDR2 SMNVEV (reference sequence). The CDR3 has 16 amino acids. V shed 4 bases, J shed 2 bases, and the junction held 5 bases outside the gene matches. CDR3 sequence reads: CASSSGLAGGQETQYF. The CDR3 DNA follows: TGTGCCAGCAGTTCTGGGCTAGCGGGGGGGCAAGAGACCCAGTACTTC.

The sample holds one count of this clone. The V gene is TRBV18, the J gene TRBJ2-3; 10 nucleotides align to TRBD2. The germline V gene encodes CDR1 KGHSH and CDR2 LQKENI. This CDR3 region has 16 residues. With 3 bases clipped from V and 3 bases from J, the junction kept 6 bases outside the gene matches. DNA of the CDR3: TGTGCCAGCTCACCTCGAAGCGGGGGGGCGACAGATACGCAGTATTTT. It specifies CASSPRSGGATDTQYF.

The gene calls are TRBV4-3 and TRBJ2-3; 11 bases agree with TRBD2. After removal of 3 bases from V and 1 base from J, the junction contained 3 bases not matched to a gene. Germline V gene data show CDR1 as LGHNA and CDR2 as YSLEER. CDR3 size: 16 residues. Here the CDR3 DNA reads TGCGCCAGCAGCCAGAAGGGACTAGCGGGCACAGATACGCAGTATTTT. It codes for CASSQKGLAGTDTQYF.

The V and J genes are TRBV15 and TRBJ2-5, with D maybe TRBD1 (6 bases). The CDR3 contains 17 residues. Per the germline V gene, CDR1 is LNHNV and CDR2 is YYDKDF (reference sequence). V was shortened by 5 bases and J by 1 base, with 20 bases between the two germline ends. The CDR3 DNA follows: TGTGCCACCAGCGGGGGTCGTGGCAGGGGATTCCAAGAGACCCAGTACTTC. Translated: CATSGGRGRGFQETQYF.

This chain uses TRBV30 with TRBJ1-2; weak D call: TRBD1 (5 bases). Trimming took off 0 bases at V and 6 bases at J, with 17 bases between the two ends. Germline V gene data show CDR1 as GTSNPN and CDR2 as SVGIG (reference sequence). The CDR3 extends over 15 amino acids. The CDR3 region has the DNA TGTGCCTGGAGTGTAAGCGGGGGACTCTGGGATGGCTACACCTTC. It yields the protein CAWSVSGGLWDGYTF.

The V gene is TRBV25-1, the J gene TRBJ1-6; D may be TRBD1 (5 bases). With 6 bases removed from V and 10 bases from J, the gap between germline ends came to 22 bases. Germline V gives CDR1 MGHDK, CDR2 SYGVNS. The length of the CDR3 is 16 residues. CDR3 nucleotide sequence: TGTGCCAGCAGCGGACAAAGCAATCCCTCTGACTCACCCCTCCACTTT. This translates into CASSGQSNPSDSPLHF.

This clone was counted a single time. V and J are TRBV3-1 (or the pseudogene TRBV3-2) and TRBJ1-6; the D gene is possibly TRBD1 (5 bases). CDR1 is LGHDT and CDR2 is YNNKEL in the germline V gene (reference sequence). This CDR3 is built from 15 residues. V lost 5 bases, J lost 7 bases, and 15 bases lay in between. CDR3 region: CASSATVVGNSPLHF. The DNA of the CDR3 is TGTGCCAGCAGCGCGACAGTGGTCGGCAATTCACCCCTCCACTTT.

In this sample, this clone turned up once. The gene calls are TRBV12-3 or TRBV12-4 and TRBJ2-1; TRBD2 might be the D (5 bases). The CDR3 runs to 12 residues. V lost 4 bases and J 6 bases, leaving 7 bases between the germline ends. This CDR3 is CASSWEINEQFF. Written as DNA, the CDR3 is TGTGCCAGCAGTTGGGAGATCAATGAGCAGTTCTTC.

This rearrangement joins TRBV6-1 to TRBJ2-2, with a possible D match to TRBD2 (5 bases). Germline V gene data show CDR1 as MNHNS and CDR2 as SASEGT. V lost 1 base to trimming and J lost 6 bases, with 9 bases between them. The CDR3 sequence is 14 residues long. The CDR3 loop is CASSEGQEAGELFF. The CDR3 nucleotides read TGTGCCAGCAGTGAAGGGCAGGAGGCCGGGGAGCTGTTTTTT.

The chain recombines TRBV5-6 with TRBJ1-1; D not resolved. The CDR3 spans 12 residues. The V end lost 6 bases, the J end lost 11 bases, and 17 bases lay between the germline ends. Per germline, CDR1 SGHDT and CDR2 YYEEEE. The CDR3 sequence: CASIDTGGRAFF. CDR3 nucleotides: TGTGCCAGCATTGACACCGGCGGTAGGGCTTTCTTT. Filled out from reference TRBV5-6 and TRBJ1-1, the complete variable domain reads DAGVTQSPTHLIKTRGQQVTLRCSPKSGHDTVSWYQQALGQGPQFIFQYYEEEERQRGNFPDRFSGHQFPNYSSELNVNALLLGDSALYLCASIDTGGRAFFGQGTRLTVV.

V and J are TRBV4-3 and TRBJ2-2; TRBD2 is a possible D gene (5 bases). The CDR3 runs 16 residues. Trimming left V 0 bases short and J 4 bases short, with 12 bases between. The germline V gene encodes CDR1 LGHNA and CDR2 YSLEER. The CDR3 DNA sequence: TGCGCCAGCAGCCAAGATAGGGTAGGACTCACCGGGGAGCTGTTTTTT. Its translation: CASSQDRVGLTGELFF.

This chain connects TRBV11-2 to TRBJ1-5; 10 bases agree with TRBD1. Germline lookup yields CDR1 SGHAT and CDR2 FQNNGV. The CDR3 contains 16 residues. V shed 3 bases, J shed 2 bases, and the junction held 4 bases outside the gene matches. CDR3 nucleotide sequence: TGTGCCAGCAGCTTGGACAGGGGGAGCGGCAATCAGCCCCAGCATTTT. Amino acid sequence: CASSLDRGSGNQPQHF.

The rearrangement uses TRBV6-5 and TRBJ1-4; D is uncertain. This CDR3 is 14 amino acids long. V was trimmed by 6 bases and J by 0 bases, leaving 8 bases between them. Germline V lookup: CDR1 MNHEY, CDR2 SVGAGI. The DNA for the CDR3 is TGTGCCAGCAGCCAAGATACAACTAATGAAAAACTGTTTTTT. It encodes CASSQDTTNEKLFF.

The chain is built from TRBV27 and TRBJ1-5; D is possibly TRBD1 (5 bases). CDR1 and CDR2 from the germline V gene are MNHEY and SMNVEV (reference sequence). The CDR3 is made up of 15 amino acids. V gave up 4 bases and J gave up 4 bases, with 14 bases separating them. The DNA for the CDR3 is TGTGCCAGCAGTTCCGCCGGGACGGCAAATCAGCCCCAGCATTTT. The encoded protein is CASSSAGTANQPQHF.

The chain links TRBV6-5 to TRBJ1-3; perhaps TRBD1 as D (6 bases). The CDR3 extends over 14 amino acids. Germline loops: CDR1 MNHEY, CDR2 SVGAGI. Trimming left V 6 bases short and J 3 bases short, with 12 bases between. CDR3 nucleotides: TGTGCCAGCAGGAGAACAGGGTTTGGAAACACCATATATTTT. Translated: CASRRTGFGNTIYF.

The chain recombines TRBV11-3 with TRBJ1-6, with 7 bases lining up with TRBD1. Germline V gene lookup returns CDR1 SGHNT and CDR2 YENEEA. Trimming removed 5 bases from V and 6 bases from J; junction bases left unmatched: 10. The CDR3 is 16 residues long. The CDR3 loop reads CASSPNRTGINSPLHF. The CDR3 DNA reads TGTGCCAGCAGCCCTAACCGGACAGGCATTAATTCACCCCTCCACTTT.

The chain is built from TRBV15 and TRBJ2-2; D perhaps matches TRBD1 (8 bases). Germline CDR1 is LNHNV and CDR2 is YYDKDF (reference sequence). The CDR3 has 16 residues. The V and J ends lost 4 bases and 5 bases respectively, with 17 bases between them. CDR3 bases: TGTGCCACCAGCACTTGGACAGGGAGGGAAACCGGGGAGCTGTTTTTT. Protein: CATSTWTGRETGELFF. Combining the CDR3 with reference TRBV15 and TRBJ2-2 gives the whole variable domain DAMVIQNPRYQVTQFGKPVTLSCSQTLNHNVMYWYQQKSSQAPKLLFHYYDKDFNNEADTPDNFQSRRPNTSFCFLDIRSPGLGDTAMYLCATSTWTGRETGELFFGEGSRLTVL.

V gene TRBV6-5 combines with J gene TRBJ1-2, with D possibly matching TRBD1 (6 bases). Germline V gene lookup returns CDR1 MNHEY and CDR2 SVGAGI. The CDR3 loop spans 13 amino acids. The V end was cut by 0 bases, the J end by 8 bases, with 10 bases between. The CDR3: CASSYSVRGGYTF. The CDR3 DNA reads TGTGCCAGCAGTTACTCCGTCAGGGGCGGCTACACCTTC.

This clone has just one count. V is TRBV12-3 or TRBV12-4 and J is TRBJ1-5; D remains unclear. CDR3 length equals 12 residues. V was trimmed by 7 bases and J by 5 bases, leaving 9 bases between them. The CDR3 reads CASNYGDQPQHF. For the CDR3, the DNA is TGTGCCAGCAATTACGGGGATCAGCCCCAGCATTTT.

The chain combines TRBV12-5 with TRBJ1-2; 7 bases are a match to TRBD1. The CDR3 contains 13 residues. V dropped 5 bases and J dropped 3; count of bases not matched to a gene: 3. In germline, CDR1 is LGHNT, CDR2 FRNRAP. The CDR3 loop reads CASGTTGYYGYTF. DNA for the CDR3: TGTGCTAGTGGTACGACAGGGTACTATGGCTACACCTTC.

The CDR3 coding sequence is TGTGCCAGTAGTATGGGCAGGGGGCTCCAAGAGACCCAGTACTTC. Protein sequence: CASSMGRGLQETQYF. J is TRBJ2-5 and V is TRBV19; 8 bases line up with TRBD1. The germline gives CDR1 LNHDA, CDR2 SQIVND (reference sequence). The CDR3 is 15 amino acids. The trim removed 3 bases at V and 1 base at J, leaving 4 bases unmatched.